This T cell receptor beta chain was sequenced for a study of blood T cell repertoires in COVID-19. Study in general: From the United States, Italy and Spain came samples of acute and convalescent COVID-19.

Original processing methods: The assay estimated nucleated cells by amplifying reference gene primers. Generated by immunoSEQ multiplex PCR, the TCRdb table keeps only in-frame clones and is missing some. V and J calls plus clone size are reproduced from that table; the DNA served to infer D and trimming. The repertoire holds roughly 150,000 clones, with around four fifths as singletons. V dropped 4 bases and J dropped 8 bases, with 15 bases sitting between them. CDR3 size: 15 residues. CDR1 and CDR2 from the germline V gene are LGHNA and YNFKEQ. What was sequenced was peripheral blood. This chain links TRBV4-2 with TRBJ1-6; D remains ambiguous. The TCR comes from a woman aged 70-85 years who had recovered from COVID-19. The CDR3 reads CASSLTTVDDSPLHF. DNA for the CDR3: TGTGCCAGCAGCCTCACTACGGTCGACGATTCACCCCTCCACTTT.